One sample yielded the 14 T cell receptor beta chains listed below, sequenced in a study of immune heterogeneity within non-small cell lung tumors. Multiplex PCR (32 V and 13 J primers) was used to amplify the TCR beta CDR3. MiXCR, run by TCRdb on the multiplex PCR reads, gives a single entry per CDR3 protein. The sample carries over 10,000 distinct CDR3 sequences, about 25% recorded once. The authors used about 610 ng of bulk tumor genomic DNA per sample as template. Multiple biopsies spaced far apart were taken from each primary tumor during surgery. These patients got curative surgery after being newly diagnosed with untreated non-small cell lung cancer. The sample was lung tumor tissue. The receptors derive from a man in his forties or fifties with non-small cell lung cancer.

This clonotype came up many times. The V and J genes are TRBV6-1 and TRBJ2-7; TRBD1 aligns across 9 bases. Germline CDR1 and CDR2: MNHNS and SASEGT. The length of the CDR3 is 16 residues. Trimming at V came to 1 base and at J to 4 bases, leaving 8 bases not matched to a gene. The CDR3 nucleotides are TGTGCCAGCAGTGAAGGGCCGGGACAGGGTCCATACGAGCAGTACTTC. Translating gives CASSEGPGQGPYEQYF.

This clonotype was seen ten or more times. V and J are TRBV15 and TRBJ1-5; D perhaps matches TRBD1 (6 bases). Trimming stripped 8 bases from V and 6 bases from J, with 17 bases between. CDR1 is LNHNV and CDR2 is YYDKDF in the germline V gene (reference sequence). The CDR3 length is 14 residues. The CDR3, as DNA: TGTGCCACCCATAACGGGGGGCCGGGTCAGCCCCAGCATTTT. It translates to CATHNGGPGQPQHF. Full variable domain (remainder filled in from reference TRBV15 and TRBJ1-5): DAMVIQNPRYQVTQFGKPVTLSCSQTLNHNVMYWYQQKSSQAPKLLFHYYDKDFNNEADTPDNFQSRRPNTSFCFLDIRSPGLGDTAMYLCATHNGGPGQPQHFGDGTRLSIL.

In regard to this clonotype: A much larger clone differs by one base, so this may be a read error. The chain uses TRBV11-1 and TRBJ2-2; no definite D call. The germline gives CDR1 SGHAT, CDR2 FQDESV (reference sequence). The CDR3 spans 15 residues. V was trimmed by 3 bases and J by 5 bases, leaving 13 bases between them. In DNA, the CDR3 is TGTGCCAGCAGCTTCCAAAAGACTTTTACCGGGGAGCTGTTTTTT. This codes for CASSFQKTFTGELFF.

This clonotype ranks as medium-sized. The CDR3 nucleotides are TGTGCCAGCAGTTTGGACGGGAACTATGGCTACACCTTC. Translation gives CASSLDGNYGYTF. The gene calls are TRBV6-1 and TRBJ1-2; the D is unclear. Trimming left V 5 bases short and J 2 bases short, with 9 bases between. The germline CDR1 and CDR2 sequences are MNHNS and SASEGT. The CDR3 is made up of 13 amino acids.

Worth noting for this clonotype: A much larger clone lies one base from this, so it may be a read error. CDR3: CTSSHGTSGVREQFF. CDR3 DNA sequence: TGTACCAGCAGCCACGGGACTAGCGGCGTCCGGGAGCAGTTCTTC. The chain recombines TRBV14 with TRBJ2-1; TRBD2 agrees at 11 bases. Germline-derived CDR1 and CDR2 are SGHDN and FVKESK. The CDR3 is 15 residues long.

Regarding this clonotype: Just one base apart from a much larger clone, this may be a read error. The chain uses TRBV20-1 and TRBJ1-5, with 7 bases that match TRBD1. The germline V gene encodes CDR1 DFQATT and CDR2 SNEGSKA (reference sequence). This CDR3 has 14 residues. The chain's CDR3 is CSVPQGGSNKPQHF. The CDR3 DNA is TGCAGTGTCCCGCAGGGGGGGAGCAATAAGCCCCAGCATTTT.

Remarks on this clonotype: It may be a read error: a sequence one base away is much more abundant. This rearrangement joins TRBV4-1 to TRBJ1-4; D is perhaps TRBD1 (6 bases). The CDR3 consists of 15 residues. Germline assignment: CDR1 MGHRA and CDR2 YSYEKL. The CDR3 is CASSQVAGANEKLSF. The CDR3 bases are TGCGCCAGCAGCCAAGTAGCAGGGGCGAATGAAAAACTGTCTTTT.

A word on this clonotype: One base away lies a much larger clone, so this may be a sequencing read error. For the CDR3, the DNA is TGTGTCAGCCTAGGTCAGGGGTACTATGGCTACACCTTC. Protein product: CVSLGQGYYGYTF. J is TRBJ1-2 and V is TRBV28; TRBD1 might be the D (6 bases). The CDR3 has 13 amino acids. CDR1 is MDHEN, CDR2 SYDVKM, per germline.

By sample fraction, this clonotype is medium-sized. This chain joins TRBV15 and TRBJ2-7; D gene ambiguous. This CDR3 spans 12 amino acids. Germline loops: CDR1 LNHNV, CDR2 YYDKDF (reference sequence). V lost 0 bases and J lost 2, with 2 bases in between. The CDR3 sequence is CATSRDTYEQYF. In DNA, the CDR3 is TGTGCCACCAGCAGAGACACCTACGAGCAGTACTTC.

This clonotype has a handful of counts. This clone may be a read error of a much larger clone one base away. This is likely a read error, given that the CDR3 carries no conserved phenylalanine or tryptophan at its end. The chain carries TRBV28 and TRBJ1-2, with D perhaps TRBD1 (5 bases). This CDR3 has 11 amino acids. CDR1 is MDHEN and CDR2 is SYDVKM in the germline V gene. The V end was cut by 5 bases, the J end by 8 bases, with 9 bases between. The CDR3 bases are TGTGCCAGCAGTCGGGGGTTGGGCTACACCCTC. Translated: CASSRGLGYTL.

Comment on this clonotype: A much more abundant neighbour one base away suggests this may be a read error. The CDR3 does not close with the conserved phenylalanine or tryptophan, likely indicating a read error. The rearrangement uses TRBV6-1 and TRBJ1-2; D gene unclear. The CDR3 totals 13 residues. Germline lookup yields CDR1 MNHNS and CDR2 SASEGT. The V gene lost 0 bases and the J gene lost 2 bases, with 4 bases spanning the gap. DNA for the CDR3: TGTGCCAGCAGTGAAGCAGAAAACTATGGCTACACCTTA. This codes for CASSEAENYGYTL.

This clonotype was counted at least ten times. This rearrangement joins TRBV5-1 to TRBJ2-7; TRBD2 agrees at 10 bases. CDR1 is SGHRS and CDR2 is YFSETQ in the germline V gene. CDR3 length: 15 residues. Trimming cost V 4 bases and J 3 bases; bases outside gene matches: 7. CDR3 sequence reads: CASSLRTSGNYEQYF. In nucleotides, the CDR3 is TGCGCCAGCAGCCTTAGGACTAGCGGCAACTACGAGCAGTACTTC.

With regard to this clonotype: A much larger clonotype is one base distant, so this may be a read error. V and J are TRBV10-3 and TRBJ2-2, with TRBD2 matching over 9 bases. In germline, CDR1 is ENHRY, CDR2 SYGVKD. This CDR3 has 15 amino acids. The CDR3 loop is CAIGNSGRTTGGLFF. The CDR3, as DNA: TGTGCCATCGGGAACAGCGGGAGGACTACCGGGGGGCTGTTTTTT.

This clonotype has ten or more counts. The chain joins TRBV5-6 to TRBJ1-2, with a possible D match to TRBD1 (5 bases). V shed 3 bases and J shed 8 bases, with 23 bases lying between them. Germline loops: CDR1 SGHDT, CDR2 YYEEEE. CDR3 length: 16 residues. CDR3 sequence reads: CASSSLGNLARGGYTF. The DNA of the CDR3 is TGTGCCAGCAGCTCCTTAGGCAACCTCGCTAGGGGAGGCTACACCTTC.